One TCR beta chain is described in this entry. The antigen remains undetermined. Memory CD4+ T cells were sorted as CD4+CD45RO+CD25- cells. Full-length variable regions came from constant-region reverse primers plus semi-nested Nested Universal Primer A PCR. TCRdb called the 5' RACE reads again in MiXCR, with one record for every CDR3 protein. In the table there are around 37,000 distinct CDR3 sequences, 29% of which are singletons. Study findings and constraints: The TCR gene usage of tumor memory CD4+ T cells clustered together with blood and lymph node memory CD4+ cells and with lymph node naive CD4+ cells. Greatest tumor Treg TCR overlap was with tumor naive CD4+ cells.

Sequencing used memory CD4+ T cells sorted from a lymph node. As to subset: memory CD4+ T cells, CD4+CD45RO+CD25-. The receptor was derived from a female donor with breast cancer.

CDR3 sequence (DNA): TGTGCCAGCAGAAATCCAGGGACAGGGTCCTACGAGCAGTACTTC. It yields the protein CASRNPGTGSYEQYF. The chain joins TRBV6-5 to TRBJ2-7; 9 bases agree with TRBD1. With V trimmed by 6 bases and J by 1 base, 7 bases remained unmatched. CDR3 length: 15 amino acids. Germline V gene data show CDR1 as MNHEY and CDR2 as SVGAGI.